This record concerns one TCR beta chain sequence. Its target antigen remains unknown. The source of the sample is a study of cytomegalovirus exposure and HLA in healthy donors (dated by TCRdb to between 2016 and 2019). Study-level background: According to an earlier analysis of a few hundred of the donors, about 179 million T cells yielded 117 million unique TCR beta sequences and 250 to 350 Gb of sequence data. About 280 gigabases of sequencing data and around 90 million unique TCR sequences made up an early release that covered under 750 HLA-typed donors. Of the 350 to 450 genotyped donors, approximately 83% fell in the genetic ancestry cluster associated with self-reported Caucasian donors. The study was designed to test whether signatures of past pathogen exposure could be identified by cataloging public T cell receptors. The study used immunosequencing to profile the T cell repertoires of approximately 640 subjects and linked those repertoires to cytomegalovirus serostatus. In addition to the first cohort of 500 to 850 subjects, a separate validation cohort of approximately 130 different subjects was used. High-throughput TCR immunosequencing, statistical association of individual TCRs with disease status, and machine learning were combined to predict cytomegalovirus infection status. A later analysis re-examined previously published TCR beta repertoires from over 500 donors and added high-resolution HLA genotyping to investigate patterns of TCR occurrence. In the later analysis, no new phenotypic data were used to find candidate immune exposures; instead, reliance was placed on TCR beta sequences and their occurrence across donors. In an earlier analysis of a few hundred of the donors, high-throughput TCR beta sequencing was used to judge whether each TCR beta V gene segment behaved as functional or pseudogenic. Alongside the repertoire data, information on donor age, sex, ethnicity and CMV serostatus was compiled. A later genetic analysis used genome-wide SNP genotypes for about 65% of the 666 donors, treating that subset as a discovery cohort. Every repertoire in the discovery cohort had been generated on one and the same sequencing platform. HLA typing covered class I and class II loci at four-digit resolution. The number of typed donors differed by locus: 629-630 for A, B, C, DRB1 and DQB1; 500 to 550 for DQA1; 606 for DPA1; and roughly 470 for DPB1. Four to six DR-DQ haplotypes were handled as single units for association and clustering, since linkage in the cohort was strong. Among some 400 genotyped donors of the cohort, an average of around 240,000 unique TCR beta nucleotide sequences was sequenced per donor, of which 15% to 20% were non-productive.

The protocol used for the library was the immunoSEQ multiplex PCR assay. The multiplex PCR relied on a mix of 60 forward primers for TCR Vbeta segments and 13 reverse primers for TCR Jbeta segments. A multiplex PCR assay on genomic DNA amplified the CDR3 region of rearranged TCR beta genes. On the Illumina HiSeq System, the amplified TCR beta libraries were sequenced as 87-base-pair reads. The original pipeline was this. Across the 670 or so repertoires, a later analysis counted approximately 83 million unique TCR beta chains, 9.5 million to 12 million of which were shared by at least two donors. To remove PCR and sequencing errors, raw reads were error-corrected and collapsed into unique sequences using a nearest-neighbor algorithm that merged closely related sequences. To assign V, D and J gene segments, CDR3 sequences were aligned to IMGT reference sequences. Each retained sequence needed at least a six-nucleotide match to both a V gene segment and a J gene segment. A rearrangement was called productive if the CDR3 had no stop codons and remained in frame with V and J, and every other rearrangement was called non-productive. Following IMGT convention, CDR3 was defined as the stretch from the second conserved V-encoded cysteine to the conserved J-encoded phenylalanine. The earlier analysis of some 540 of the donors excluded any sequence lacking an unambiguous match to a single V gene segment. An earlier analysis of 587 of the donors classified V segments as functional when productive rearrangements were above 56.7% and as segregating when the standard deviation between donors was above 5%. To diagnose cytomegalovirus status from the catalog of TCR beta chain sequences, a statistical classification framework was built. In a later analysis, V and J genes were assigned by comparing TCR nucleotide sequences against IMGT/GENE-DB human TR gene sequences. In a later analysis, CDR3 sequences and most-parsimonious VDJ recombination scenarios were assigned using the TCRdist pipeline. In a later analysis, every TCR beta chain was defined by the combination of its CDR3 amino acid sequence and its V-gene family, and reads without a unique V-gene family were dropped. In a later analysis, 500 to 700 highly shared, low-generation-probability nucleotide sequences were removed to address suspected cross-contamination and a sequencing artifact. A later analysis calculated a clonal expansion index for each public chain from normalized within-repertoire ranks of inferred template counts. A later analysis computed generation probabilities with a VDJ recombination model fitted to out-of-frame rearrangements, and checked the results against IGoR. A later analysis scored TCR-TCR, TCR-HLA and TCR-CMV co-occurrence with hypergeometric tests, applying a repertoire-size bias correction to TCR pairs. To estimate false discovery rates, a later analysis permuted the HLA or CMV assignments 20 times. In a later analysis, co-occurring TCRs were grouped using DBSCAN, with TCRdist sequence similarity added in when clustering inside HLA-allele-positive subsets. Co-occurrence clustering excluded repertoires with fewer than 30,000 or more than 120,000 public chains, plus five with anomalous nucleotide sharing. Drawn from immuneACCESS, this table holds only the in-frame rearrangements with V and J called that TCRdb kept. Clones are partly lost; checked studies trace under half to an unresolved V gene and leave the rest unexplained. The V and J calls and clone size are taken from that table; D and trimming were inferred from the DNA. This sample's clone table shows about 140,000 clones. Roughly 2% of the sample belongs to the ten largest clones.

The cysteine opens and the phenylalanine closes a CDR3 of 14 amino acids. The kept DNA is CDR3 alone, 42 bases in frame from the first base. V is cut back by 3 bases and J by 2 bases, with 4 bases in the junction unmatched. CDR1 and CDR2, per the germline V gene (reference sequence), are SGHNT and YYREEE. Results the study describes overall, beyond this receptor: Some IMGT-functional V segments, including TRBV6-2 and TRBV6-3, could not be distinguished by the 87-base-pair reads and were therefore excluded. The only immune exposure information available for the cohort was CMV serostatus. In the study, about 150 TCR beta chains were listed as associated with cytomegalovirus. The classifier was reported to diagnose cytomegalovirus status with high specificity and sensitivity in both the original cohort and the validation cohort. In this cohort, only TCR beta chains were sequenced, and detectable features were limited by the absence of alpha or paired-chain data. The sequencing pipeline was judged likely to have produced a cluster of highly shared sequence variants as a technical artifact. Three of the identified cytomegalovirus-associated TCR beta chains were confirmed in vitro to be specific for cytomegalovirus antigens. In a later genetic analysis, fewer N-insertions in productive TCRs were reported among donors in an Asian-associated ancestry cluster than the roughly 710-donor mean. A later genetic analysis associated a missense DCLRE1C variant with V-gene and J-gene trimming of TCR beta chains, and an independent cohort replicated the association. Because counts were too low, roughly 17 rarely observed V segments, including chromosome 9 orphons, were left out of the earlier analysis of approximately 580 of the donors. A later analysis found that most CMV-associated TCR beta chains appeared HLA-restricted, with HLA associations seemingly driven largely by CMV exposure. A later analysis found that TCR association rates varied across HLA loci, with DRB1 alleles showing the most associated TCRs and HLA-C alleles the fewest. Correlated functional status among segregating V segments might be attributable to linkage disequilibrium, but an unknown experimental factor could not be ruled out. A further reported finding was that TCR beta sequences accurately predicted the HLA-A and HLA-B alleles for most subjects in the first cohort. The authors suggested that the approach could potentially be extended to other disease states and immunological phenotypes. An earlier analysis of 587 of the donors showed that most TCR beta V segments appeared in productive rearrangements either about 87% or about 30% of the time, which broadly matched IMGT annotations. Because HLA typing was missing for some donors at each locus, association tests included only the typed subset. In a later analysis, HLA-associated TCR beta chains were found to be more clonally expanded and to have lower generation probabilities than equally common non-associated chains. Most TCR sequences were observed very rarely across donors, whereas some public TCRs were present in many individuals. A later analysis reported that several top co-occurrence clusters appeared linked to parvovirus B19, influenza, CMV and Epstein-Barr virus. When HLA alleles, especially DR and DQ, strongly co-occurred, TCR associations were difficult to assign to individual alleles. Presence/absence analyses assumed roughly uniform sequencing depth across donors, an assumption that may not hold. At a false discovery rate of 0.05, a later analysis linked 15,000 to 20,000 TCR beta sequences to specific HLA alleles.

In total, more than 500 healthy bone marrow donors made up the cohort. Cohort members were all nominally healthy when sampled, although unrecorded immune exposures were likely present. The donor was CMV seronegative and was included in the group of 352 seronegative cohort members. A peripheral blood sample was collected from each donor, and TCR beta sequencing was performed on peripheral blood mononuclear cells. The Qiagen DNeasy Blood Extraction Kit was used to extract genomic DNA from the blood cell samples. The TCR originated in a woman younger than 35 in good health and CMV-seronegative. The chain couples TRBV5-4 to TRBJ2-5; 7 bases in the junction line up with TRBD1. Sequenced: PBMCs. The DNA sequence follows: TGTGCCAGCAGCTGGGAACAGGGGCAAGAGACCCAGTACTTC. This translates into CASSWEQGQETQYF.